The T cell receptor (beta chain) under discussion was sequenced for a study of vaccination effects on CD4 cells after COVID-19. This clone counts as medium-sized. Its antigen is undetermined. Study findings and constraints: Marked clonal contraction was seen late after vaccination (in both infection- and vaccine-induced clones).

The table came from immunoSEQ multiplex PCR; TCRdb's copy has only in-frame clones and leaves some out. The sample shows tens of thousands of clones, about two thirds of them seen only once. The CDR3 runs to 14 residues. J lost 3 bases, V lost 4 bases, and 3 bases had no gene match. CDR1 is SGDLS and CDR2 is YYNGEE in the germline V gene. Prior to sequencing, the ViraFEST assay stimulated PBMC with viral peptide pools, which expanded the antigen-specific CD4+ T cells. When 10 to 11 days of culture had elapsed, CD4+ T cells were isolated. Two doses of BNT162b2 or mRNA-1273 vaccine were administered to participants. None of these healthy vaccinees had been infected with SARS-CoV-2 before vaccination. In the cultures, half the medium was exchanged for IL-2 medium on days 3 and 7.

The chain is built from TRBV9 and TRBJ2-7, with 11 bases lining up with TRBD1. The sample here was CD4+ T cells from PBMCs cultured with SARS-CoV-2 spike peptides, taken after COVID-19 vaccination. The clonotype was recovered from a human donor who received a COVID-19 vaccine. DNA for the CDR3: TGTGCCAGCAGCCTGGGACAGGGGGACTACGAGCAGTACTTC. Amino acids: CASSLGQGDYEQYF.